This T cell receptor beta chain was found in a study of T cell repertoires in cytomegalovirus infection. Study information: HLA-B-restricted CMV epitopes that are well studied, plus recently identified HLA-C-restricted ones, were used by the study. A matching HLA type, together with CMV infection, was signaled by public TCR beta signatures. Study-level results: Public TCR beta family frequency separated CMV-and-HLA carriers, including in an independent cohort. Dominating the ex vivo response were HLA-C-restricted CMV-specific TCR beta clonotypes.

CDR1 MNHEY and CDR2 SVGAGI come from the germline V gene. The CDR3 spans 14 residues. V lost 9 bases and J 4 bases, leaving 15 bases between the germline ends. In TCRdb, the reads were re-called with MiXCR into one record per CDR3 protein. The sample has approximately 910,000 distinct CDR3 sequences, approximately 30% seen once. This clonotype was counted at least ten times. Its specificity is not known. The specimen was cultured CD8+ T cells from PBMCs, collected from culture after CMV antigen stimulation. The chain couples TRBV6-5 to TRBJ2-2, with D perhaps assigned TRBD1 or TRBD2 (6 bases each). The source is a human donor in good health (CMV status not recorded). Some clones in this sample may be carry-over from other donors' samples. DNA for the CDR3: TGTGCCAGTCGGAGGGGGGCGCGCACCGGGGAGCTGTTTTTT. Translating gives CASRRGARTGELFF.